A single sample gave rise to the 26 T cell receptor beta chains below, sequenced in a study of OX40 agonist ivuxolimab in advanced cancers. Here immunoSEQ multiplex PCR was the method, and the copy in TCRdb shows in-frame clones only, minus some. The table lists roughly 59,000 clones, about four fifths of them singletons. This material consisted of CD4+ or CD8+ T cells sorted from blood, taken in a trial of the OX40 agonist ivuxolimab. Receptors originate from an adult with an advanced solid tumor such as melanoma, head and neck, liver or kidney cancer.

This chain joins TRBV19 and TRBJ1-4; 9 bases are a match to TRBD1. CDR3 length: 14 amino acids. The V segment lost 6 bases and the J segment 7 bases; nucleotides outside the gene matches: 6. Germline V gene sequence: CDR1 LNHDA, CDR2 SQIVND (reference sequence). The CDR3 DNA reads as TGTGCCAGTAGAGATACAGGGGGCTCTGAAAAACTGTTTTTT. Its protein product is CASRDTGGSEKLFF.

The chain uses TRBV5-4 and TRBJ2-5; the match to TRBD1 covers 10 bases. CDR3 length: 15 residues. V was clipped by 4 bases and J by 3 bases; unmatched bases: 6. Germline V gene lookup returns CDR1 SGHNT and CDR2 YYREEE (reference sequence). The CDR3 region has the DNA TGTGCCAGCAGCCCCCGGGACAGGGGAGAAGAGACCCAGTACTTC. This sequence encodes CASSPRDRGEETQYF.

The chain joins TRBV25-1 to TRBJ2-7; D is perhaps TRBD2 (6 bases). The length of the CDR3 is 15 residues. Germline lookup yields CDR1 MGHDK and CDR2 SYGVNS. V lost 2 bases and J 2 bases, leaving 13 bases between the germline ends. This CDR3 is CASSEGGTLTYEQYF. As DNA, the CDR3 is TGTGCCAGCAGTGAAGGCGGGACTCTCACCTACGAGCAGTACTTC.

The chain is built from TRBV29-1 and TRBJ1-1, with no clear D. The V gene's germline CDR1 is SQVTM and CDR2 ANQGSEA. The V end lost 4 bases, the J end lost 1 base, and 7 bases lay between the germline ends. This CDR3 is 12 amino acids long. CDR3: CSVGGGNTEAFF. In nucleotides, the CDR3 is TGCAGCGTTGGTGGAGGGAACACTGAAGCTTTCTTT.

This clone was found once. V is TRBV2 and J is TRBJ2-3; a possible D gene is TRBD1 (5 bases). Trimming left V 5 bases short and J 2 bases short, with 11 bases between. The CDR3 has 14 amino acids. Germline CDR1 is SNHLY and CDR2 is FYNNEI. The DNA for the CDR3 is TGTGCCAGCAGTAGAGACAGCAACACAGATACGCAGTATTTT. This codes for CASSRDSNTDTQYF.

The table lists this clone with a few counts. The chain links TRBV7-9 to TRBJ2-3; 8 nucleotides agree with TRBD2. J gave up 1 base and V 5 bases, and 11 bases lay outside the gene matches. The V gene's germline CDR1 is SEHNR and CDR2 FQNEAQ (reference sequence). CDR3 length equals 17 residues. CDR3 in DNA: TGTGCCAGCAGCCGCACCCCTAGCGGGCCTGGCACAGATACGCAGTATTTT. This encodes CASSRTPSGPGTDTQYF.

The rearrangement joins TRBV10-3 to TRBJ1-6, with a possible D match to TRBD1 (6 bases). The CDR3 has 15 amino acids. V lost 6 bases and J 4 bases, leaving 13 bases between the germline ends. CDR1 ENHRY and CDR2 SYGVKD come from the germline V gene. The CDR3 here is CAIRDSGQYNSPLHF. For the CDR3, the DNA is TGTGCCATCAGAGACAGCGGACAGTATAATTCACCCCTCCACTTT.

A few counts support this clone. The rearrangement uses TRBV2 and TRBJ2-7; the match to TRBD2 covers 10 bases. The CDR3 length is 16 residues. Germline loops: CDR1 SNHLY, CDR2 FYNNEI. V shed 4 bases and J 1 base; nucleotides not matched to a gene: 7. CDR3 in amino acids: CASSVPLAGASYEQYF. In nucleotides, the CDR3 is TGTGCCAGCAGTGTCCCTCTAGCGGGGGCGTCCTACGAGCAGTACTTC. Full variable domain (outside the CDR3, taken from reference TRBV2 and TRBJ2-7): EPEVTQTPSHQVTQMGQEVILRCVPISNHLYFYWYRQILGQKVEFLVSFYNNEISEKSEIFDDQFSVERPDGSNFTLKIRSTKLEDSAMYFCASSVPLAGASYEQYFGPGTRLTVT.

Only a few counts were recorded for this clone. The chain joins TRBV29-1 to TRBJ2-1, with D hard to call. Trimming removed 2 bases from V and 2 bases from J, with 16 bases in between. The germline V gene has CDR1 SQVTM and CDR2 ANQGSEA. The CDR3 has 16 amino acids. The CDR3 spells CSVELIGSSTYNEQFF. CDR3 coding DNA: TGCAGCGTTGAATTGATAGGGTCGTCTACCTACAATGAGCAGTTCTTC.

The chain is built from TRBV6-5 and TRBJ2-7; D is unclear. CDR3 length: 13 amino acids. CDR1 MNHEY and CDR2 SVGAGI come from the germline V gene. The ends were cut back, 0 bases at V and 5 bases at J, with 8 bases in the middle. Here the CDR3 DNA reads TGTGCCAGCAGTTACTCTGTTCCCCACGAGCAGTACTTC. It translates to CASSYSVPHEQYF.

The chain couples TRBV4-2 to TRBJ2-2; the D call may be TRBD1 or TRBD2 (6 bases each). Germline loops: CDR1 LGHNA, CDR2 YNFKEQ. The CDR3 has 16 residues. Trimming removed 1 base at V and 5 bases at J, with 14 bases between. This CDR3 reads CASSQVKGGVTGELFF. The CDR3 DNA reads as TGTGCCAGCAGCCAAGTCAAGGGGGGTGTGACCGGGGAGCTGTTTTTT.

The rearrangement links TRBV7-3 to TRBJ1-2; possibly TRBD1 for D (5 bases). Trimming cost V 1 base and J 5 bases, with 8 bases left between them. The CDR3 is 13 residues long. Germline values: CDR1 SGHTA, CDR2 FQGTGA. The CDR3 sequence: CASSLNGGYGYTF. The CDR3 DNA is TGTGCCAGCAGCTTAAACGGGGGGTATGGCTACACCTTC.

The chain has TRBV11-2 and TRBJ2-2; 7 bases agree with TRBD1. CDR3 length equals 16 residues. Looked up from germline, CDR1 is SGHAT and CDR2 is FQNNGV. J lost 3 bases, V lost 5 bases, and 9 bases had no gene match. The CDR3 loop reads CASSLPTGPYTGELFF. As DNA, the CDR3 is TGTGCCAGCAGCCTTCCGACAGGGCCATACACCGGGGAGCTGTTTTTT.

V and J are TRBV7-8 and TRBJ2-7; weak D call: TRBD1 (6 bases). The CDR3 loop spans 13 amino acids. Trimming took off 3 bases at V and 4 bases at J, with 10 bases between the two ends. Per germline, CDR1 SGHVS and CDR2 FQNEAQ. The CDR3 sequence is CASSFTGQYEQYF. CDR3 nucleotides: TGTGCCAGCAGCTTCACAGGGCAGTACGAGCAGTACTTC. Full variable domain (rest looked up from reference TRBV7-8 and TRBJ2-7): GAGVSQSPRYKVAKRGQDVALRCDPISGHVSLFWYQQALGQGPEFLTYFQNEAQLDKSGLPSDRFFAERPEGSVSTLKIQRTQQEDSAVYLCASSFTGQYEQYFGPGTRLTVT.

This chain connects TRBV19 to TRBJ2-2; TRBD1 matches at 11 bases. Per the germline V gene, CDR1 is LNHDA and CDR2 is SQIVND (reference sequence). This CDR3 is 15 amino acids long. V was clipped by 6 bases and J by 6 bases; unmatched bases: 6. This CDR3 reads CASRTGTGGPGELFF. CDR3 in DNA: TGTGCCAGTAGGACCGGGACAGGGGGTCCCGGGGAGCTGTTTTTT.

This clone occurred a few times. This rearrangement joins TRBV7-2 to TRBJ2-1, with 8 nucleotides matching TRBD2. Trimming cost V 5 bases and J 0 bases; bases outside gene matches: 3. This CDR3 has 15 residues. Germline values: CDR1 SGHTA, CDR2 FQGNSA. The CDR3 reads CASSLSGASYNEQFF. The CDR3 bases are TGTGCCAGCAGCCTTAGCGGGGCCTCCTACAATGAGCAGTTCTTC.

A few counts support this clone. The chain is built from TRBV7-8 and TRBJ1-3; TRBD1 matches at 7 bases. Germline V gene sequence: CDR1 SGHVS, CDR2 FQNEAQ. V lost 5 bases, J lost 2 bases, and 3 bases stayed unmatched. CDR3 length: 14 residues. CDR3: CASSTDRAGNTIYF. CDR3 DNA: TGTGCCAGCAGCACCGACAGGGCTGGAAACACCATATATTTT.

V and J are TRBV28 and TRBJ1-2, with 8 bases fitting TRBD1. CDR1 is MDHEN, CDR2 SYDVKM, per germline. J lost 6 bases, V lost 4 bases, and 13 bases had no gene match. The CDR3 length is 16 residues. CDR3 nucleotide sequence: TGTGCCAGCAGTTCTCTAGGACAGGGTATCACTCATGGCTACACCTTC. Protein product: CASSSLGQGITHGYTF.

This sequence joins TRBV19 and TRBJ2-2; possibly TRBD2 for D (8 bases). Trimming stripped 6 bases from V and 0 bases from J, with 20 bases between. CDR1 is LNHDA and CDR2 is SQIVND in the germline V gene (reference sequence). There are 18 residues in the CDR3. The CDR3 is CASSGRGLSSSNTGELFF. The DNA of the CDR3 is TGTGCCAGTAGCGGGAGGGGGCTCTCAAGTTCGAACACCGGGGAGCTGTTTTTT.

The sample holds a few counts of this clone. The chain links TRBV7-2 to TRBJ1-2, with 8 bases matching TRBD1. The germline V gene encodes CDR1 SGHTA and CDR2 FQGNSA. This CDR3 comprises 16 residues. Trimming at V came to 1 base and at J to 3 bases, leaving 7 bases not matched to a gene. CDR3 nucleotide sequence: TGTGCCAGCAGCTTAGAGGTCACCAGGGGGCACTATGGCTACACCTTC. It codes for CASSLEVTRGHYGYTF.

The chain recombines TRBV30 with TRBJ1-2; D gene ambiguous. V lost 1 base, J lost 4 bases, and 10 bases lay in between. Germline CDR1 reads GTSNPN; CDR2 reads SVGIG (reference sequence). This CDR3 spans 13 amino acids. In DNA form, the CDR3 reads TGTGCCTGGAGTGAAGGGCGACTCTATGGCTACACCTTC. It encodes CAWSEGRLYGYTF.

This clone was counted a few times. The chain is built from TRBV11-2 and TRBJ1-2, with D perhaps TRBD1 (5 bases). Germline V gene data show CDR1 as SGHAT and CDR2 as FQNNGV. The length of the CDR3 is 19 residues. V lost 5 bases and J lost 0, with 25 bases in between. DNA for the CDR3: TGTGCCAGCAGCCCACTGGGGGGAAGAATACGACTACCTAACTATGGCTACACCTTC. It yields the protein CASSPLGGRIRLPNYGYTF.

This chain connects TRBV7-2 to TRBJ1-1, with no clear D. CDR3 length: 14 residues. Per the germline V gene, CDR1 is SGHTA and CDR2 is FQGNSA. V lost 4 bases and J 1 base, leaving 10 bases between the germline ends. CDR3 bases: TGTGCCAGCAGCTATGTGGGCCGGAACACTGAAGCTTTCTTT. Protein product: CASSYVGRNTEAFF.

The chain links TRBV7-8 to TRBJ1-5, with D perhaps matching TRBD1 (5 bases). CDR3 length: 14 amino acids. Per germline, CDR1 SGHVS and CDR2 FQNEAQ. Trimming removed 2 bases at V and 4 bases at J, with 9 bases between. The CDR3 spells CASSLSGANQPQHF. The CDR3 DNA reads TGTGCCAGCAGCTTATCCGGGGCGAATCAGCCCCAGCATTTT.

This clone was observed a handful of times. The rearrangement joins TRBV5-1 to TRBJ2-7, with a tentative D call TRBD2 (6 bases). With 5 bases removed from V and 0 bases from J, the gap between germline ends came to 15 bases. Germline V gives CDR1 SGHRS, CDR2 YFSETQ. CDR3 length equals 15 residues. CDR3 sequence reads: CASSLGGTLSYEQYF. The CDR3 nucleotides are TGCGCCAGCAGTCTAGGAGGGACTCTCTCCTACGAGCAGTACTTC. Drawing the rest from reference TRBV5-1 and TRBJ2-7, the complete variable domain is KAGVTQTPRYLIKTRGQQVTLSCSPISGHRSVSWYQQTPGQGLQFLFEYFSETQRNKGNFPGRFSGRQFSNSRSEMNVSTLELGDSALYLCASSLGGTLSYEQYFGPGTRLTVT.

This clone has a handful of counts. V is TRBV5-1 and J is TRBJ2-1, with D possibly matching TRBD1 (6 bases). The CDR3 consists of 17 residues. Germline V gives CDR1 SGHRS, CDR2 YFSETQ. The germline V and J ends were trimmed by 4 bases and 5 bases, with 22 bases remaining between them. CDR3 DNA: TGCGCCAGCAGCACTGGATGGGGGCCAATGGGGGACAATGAGCAGTTCTTC. Its translation: CASSTGWGPMGDNEQFF.